This T cell receptor (beta chain) comes out of a study of OX40 agonist ivuxolimab in advanced cancers. The CDR3 covers 14 residues. From germline, CDR1 is ENHRY and CDR2 SYGVKD. The study, taken as a whole, reports: Among patients with partial responses at 0.1-3.0 mg/kg, clonal expansion was among the lowest.

Produced via immunoSEQ multiplex PCR; TCRdb's table is partial and in-frame only. The sample has approximately 22,000 clones, 80% to 90% seen once. Comments on this clone: The antigen is undetermined. A read error may account for a junction end that differs from germline.

The chain combines TRBV10-3 with TRBJ1-2; the D is unclear. The sample here was CD4+ or CD8+ T cells sorted from blood, taken in a trial of the OX40 agonist ivuxolimab. The source is an adult with an advanced solid tumor such as melanoma, head and neck, liver or kidney cancer. In nucleotides, the CDR3 is TGTGCCAGCAGTTACACCAGTCGCTCCTATGGCTACACCTTC. This codes for CASSYTSRSYGYTF.